This TCR beta chain is from a study of T cell repertoires and Cas9 in healthy adults. As for the study in general: SpCas9-reactive CD4 and CD8 T cells were characterized for potency, cytotoxicity and lineage.

General study findings and limits: SpCas9-reactive effector T cells were reportedly restrained in vitro by SpCas9-reactive regulatory T cells.

The CDR3 runs 17 residues. The germline gives CDR1 SGHDT, CDR2 YYEEEE. Trimming cost V 4 bases and J 3 bases; bases outside gene matches: 13. The method was immunoSEQ multiplex PCR; TCRdb's version includes in-frame clones alone and lacks a portion of them. The repertoire holds about 14,000 clones, with approximately 92% as singletons. About this clone: Its antigen is still unknown.

Sequenced sample: Tregs (CD4+, CD25+, CD127-, CD137-, CD154-) from PBMCs; culture status not recorded. V usage is TRBV5-6 and J usage is TRBJ1-2, with TRBD1 matching 9 bases. This receptor was taken from a human donor in good health. The CDR3 is CASSPGTGRFLYYGYTF. The CDR3 DNA reads TGTGCCAGCAGCCCTGGGACAGGGAGGTTTTTATACTATGGCTACACCTTC.